The 23 T cell receptor beta chains listed next were all sequenced from one sample in a study of T cells after yellow fever vaccination. TCRdb itself ran the 5' RACE reads through MiXCR, one entry per CDR3 protein. The sample has 70,000 to 80,000 distinct CDR3 sequences, roughly 7% seen once. Here the sequenced sample was CD8+ T cells sorted from PBMCs, taken approximately 11 days after the first yellow fever vaccination. The receptors here all came from a man in his late teens or twenties who received the YFV17D yellow fever vaccine.

This clonotype showed up just a few times. The chain combines TRBV6-1 with TRBJ1-4; no clear D gene. The V end lost 6 bases, the J end lost 10 bases, and 18 bases lay between the germline ends. The germline gives CDR1 MNHNS, CDR2 SASEGT. The CDR3 loop spans 14 amino acids. This CDR3 is CASSQLIGDSKLFF. The CDR3 DNA reads as TGTGCCAGCAGCCAACTCATCGGGGATTCAAAACTGTTTTTT.

In its sample, this clonotype was seen many times. This sequence joins TRBV4-1 and TRBJ1-2; 8 nucleotides line up with TRBD1. Trimming at V came to 3 bases and at J to 2 bases, leaving 20 bases not matched to a gene. The CDR3 extends over 20 amino acids. Germline CDR1 MGHRA, CDR2 YSYEKL. The CDR3 nucleotides are TGCGCCAGCAGCCAGTTCGTCACCGGGACAGGAATTCATATCAACTATGGCTACACCTTC. Residues: CASSQFVTGTGIHINYGYTF.

This clonotype was detected a few times. This rearrangement joins TRBV7-9 to TRBJ2-3, with D possibly being TRBD2 (6 bases). CDR1 and CDR2 (germline): SEHNR, FQNEAQ (reference sequence). The ends were cut back, 1 base at V and 2 bases at J, with 10 bases in the middle. The length of the CDR3 is 15 residues. The CDR3 bases are TGTGCCAGCAGCTTAGAAGCGGGCCTCACAGATACGCAGTATTTT. Amino acids: CASSLEAGLTDTQYF.

A few counts support this clonotype. This chain uses TRBV7-9 with TRBJ2-4, with D perhaps matching TRBD2 (6 bases). This CDR3 has 13 residues. Per germline, CDR1 SEHNR and CDR2 FQNEAQ (reference sequence). Trimming cost V 1 base and J 8 bases, with 9 bases left between them. The CDR3 DNA reads TGTGCCAGCAGCTTAGGTTGGGGGGACATTCAGTACTTC. The encoded protein is CASSLGWGDIQYF. Together with reference TRBV7-9 and TRBJ2-4, the CDR3 gives the full variable domain: DTGVSQNPRHKITKRGQNVTFRCDPISEHNRLYWYRQTLGQGPEFLTYFQNEAQLEKSRLLSDRFSAERPKGSFSTLEIQRTEQGDSAMYLCASSLGWGDIQYFGAGTRLSVL.

In its sample, this clonotype was seen many times. V gene TRBV7-9 combines with J gene TRBJ2-2; D gene uncertain. CDR3 size: 13 residues. From germline, CDR1 is SEHNR and CDR2 FQNEAQ (reference sequence). Trimming left V 1 base short and J 7 bases short, with 7 bases between. The CDR3 loop reads CASSLGVDGELFF. DNA of the CDR3: TGTGCCAGCAGCTTAGGAGTTGACGGGGAGCTGTTTTTT.

The table lists this clonotype with many counts. V usage is TRBV6-5 and J usage is TRBJ1-4; 9 bases align to TRBD1. Germline values: CDR1 MNHEY, CDR2 SVGAGI. The trim removed 2 bases at V and 5 bases at J, leaving 3 bases unmatched. The CDR3 sequence is 15 residues long. For the CDR3, the DNA is TGTGCCAGCAGTTACGTGACAGGGGGGAATGAAAAACTGTTTTTT. Residues: CASSYVTGGNEKLFF.

This clonotype came up a few times. The chain couples TRBV7-9 to TRBJ2-1, with D possibly being TRBD2 (6 bases). This CDR3 comprises 16 residues. Germline CDR1 reads SEHNR; CDR2 reads FQNEAQ (reference sequence). With 5 bases removed from V and 7 bases from J, the gap between germline ends came to 21 bases. This CDR3 reads CASSVSGTPGRNEQFF. In DNA, the CDR3 is TGTGCCAGCAGCGTATCCGGGACTCCCGGCCGAAATGAGCAGTTCTTC.

This clonotype was recorded many times. The V gene is TRBV6-5, the J gene TRBJ2-3, with unresolved D. The V end lost 0 bases, the J end lost 1 base, and 8 bases lay between the germline ends. CDR3 length equals 15 residues. Germline CDR1 reads MNHEY; CDR2 reads SVGAGI. The CDR3 protein is CASSYSLGRTDTQYF. In nucleotides, the CDR3 is TGTGCCAGCAGTTACTCGTTGGGCCGCACAGATACGCAGTATTTT.

V and J are TRBV20-1 and TRBJ2-7; a possible D gene is TRBD2 (5 bases). There are 14 residues in the CDR3. CDR1 is DFQATT, CDR2 SNEGSKA, per germline (reference sequence). Between the trimmed V and J ends, which lost 3 bases and 1 base, there was a span of 13 bases. This CDR3 reads CSARTTKTSYEQYF. CDR3 DNA: TGCAGTGCTAGGACGACTAAAACTTCCTACGAGCAGTACTTC.

This clonotype was picked up many times. The V call is TRBV4-1, the J call TRBJ2-7; TRBD1 aligns across 10 bases. The length of the CDR3 is 16 residues. J gave up 4 bases and V 3 bases, and 9 bases lay outside the gene matches. Germline assignment: CDR1 MGHRA and CDR2 YSYEKL. The CDR3 region has the DNA TGCGCCAGCAGCCAGGACGGGGGGACAGGGGTTTACGAGCAGTACTTC. Its protein is CASSQDGGTGVYEQYF.

At least ten counts were recorded for this clonotype. The chain has TRBV28 and TRBJ1-2, with 7 bases identical to TRBD1. CDR1 is MDHEN and CDR2 is SYDVKM in the germline V gene. The CDR3 is made up of 17 amino acids. Trimming cost V 3 bases and J 3 bases; bases outside gene matches: 13. Here the CDR3 reads CASSFEGARLYYYGYTF. The CDR3 coding sequence is TGTGCCAGCAGTTTCGAGGGGGCAAGATTGTATTACTATGGCTACACCTTC.

Only a few counts were recorded for this clonotype. The chain couples TRBV4-3 to TRBJ2-1; 8 bases line up with TRBD2. V lost 0 bases and J lost 12; bases outside the gene matches: 19. This CDR3 comprises 18 residues. The V gene's germline CDR1 is LGHNA and CDR2 YSLEER. The CDR3: CASSQDGPGGTRGLWQFF. The CDR3 DNA is TGCGCCAGCAGCCAAGATGGGCCGGGCGGGACTAGGGGTCTGTGGCAGTTCTTC.

This clonotype was seen repeatedly, ten times or more. The chain has TRBV6-4 and TRBJ2-3, with 10 positions matching TRBD1. Germline lookup yields CDR1 MRHNA and CDR2 SNTAGT. The ends lost 2 bases at V and 4 bases at J; junction bases unmatched: 0. This CDR3 comprises 14 residues. The CDR3 protein is CASSDGQGADTQYF. The CDR3 nucleotides are TGTGCCAGCAGTGACGGACAGGGGGCAGATACGCAGTATTTT.

In this sample, this clonotype turned up a few times. The chain employs TRBV5-1 and TRBJ2-4, with D perhaps given as TRBD1 or TRBD2 (5 bases each). Per the germline V gene, CDR1 is SGHRS and CDR2 is YFSETQ. The CDR3 spans 15 residues. V was pared by 1 base and J by 9 bases, with 17 bases between. CDR3 nucleotide sequence: TGCGCCAGCAGCTTGTCTCTTGGGGGAGCAAGCATTCAGTACTTC. Translation: CASSLSLGGASIQYF.

This clonotype was counted at least ten times. The rearrangement uses TRBV29-1 and TRBJ1-1, with D uncertain. Deletions cut 7 bases from V and 0 bases from J, with 12 bases between. Germline loops: CDR1 SQVTM, CDR2 ANQGSEA. The CDR3 extends over 13 amino acids. The CDR3 bases are TGCAGCGCGGAAGACGGGATGAACACTGAAGCTTTCTTT. This codes for CSAEDGMNTEAFF.

This clonotype was seen a few times. This chain connects TRBV5-1 to TRBJ2-2; no reliable D call. Germline V gene data show CDR1 as SGHRS and CDR2 as YFSETQ. The CDR3 is made up of 12 amino acids. V lost 1 base and J lost 10, with 8 bases in between. CDR3 bases: TGCGCCAGCAGCTTGTTGTCGGAGGAGCTGTTTTTT. Translating gives CASSLLSEELFF. The variable domain in full, completed from reference TRBV5-1 and TRBJ2-2, reads KAGVTQTPRYLIKTRGQQVTLSCSPISGHRSVSWYQQTPGQGLQFLFEYFSETQRNKGNFPGRFSGRQFSNSRSEMNVSTLELGDSALYLCASSLLSEELFFGEGSRLTVL.

Ten or more counts support this clonotype. The genes are TRBV7-3 and TRBJ2-2; D might be TRBD1 (5 bases). Germline values: CDR1 SGHTA, CDR2 FQGTGA. V dropped 5 bases and J dropped 5 bases, with 15 bases sitting between them. The CDR3 contains 15 residues. The CDR3 sequence is CASSPSARQTGELFF. The CDR3 DNA reads as TGTGCCAGCAGCCCCTCGGCTCGACAGACCGGGGAGCTGTTTTTT.

This clonotype was recorded at least ten times. The J gene is TRBJ1-4, the V gene TRBV5-1, with 10 bases matching TRBD1. The V segment lost 1 base and the J segment 5 bases; nucleotides outside the gene matches: 8. CDR1 is SGHRS and CDR2 is YFSETQ in the germline V gene. CDR3 length: 17 residues. DNA for the CDR3: TGCGCCAGCAGCTTGTGGACAGGGGGGAGAAGAAATGAAAAACTGTTTTTT. Its protein is CASSLWTGGRRNEKLFF.

This clonotype was detected a few times. The V call is TRBV9, the J call TRBJ2-5; D possibly uses TRBD1 or TRBD2 (5 bases each). In germline, CDR1 is SGDLS, CDR2 YYNGEE. The ends were cut back, 4 bases at V and 7 bases at J, with 20 bases in the middle. The CDR3 has 15 residues. CDR3 protein: CASSLDRDPQWTQYF. DNA of the CDR3: TGTGCCAGCAGCCTTGACCGGGACCCCCAATGGACCCAGTACTTC.

This clonotype was observed at least ten times. The chain joins TRBV4-1 to TRBJ1-2, with 8 bases that match TRBD1. Germline assignment: CDR1 MGHRA and CDR2 YSYEKL. The CDR3 runs to 14 residues. V lost 7 bases to trimming and J lost 2 bases; unmatched junction nucleotides: 6. The CDR3 here is CASKDYRGNYGYTF. Here the CDR3 DNA reads TGCGCCAGCAAAGATTACAGGGGGAACTATGGCTACACCTTC.

As regards this clonotype: Given a much more abundant clone one base away, this may be a read error. The gene calls are TRBV7-6 and TRBJ1-3, with no clear D. The CDR3 has 15 residues. The germline V gene has CDR1 SGHVS and CDR2 FNYEAQ. Here the CDR3 DNA reads TGTGCCAGCAGCTTAGAAGGGTTTGCTGGAAACATCATATATTTT. Protein: CASSLEGFAGNIIYF. The variable domain in full, with the rest retrieved from reference TRBV7-6 and TRBJ1-3, is GAGVSQSPRYKVTKRGQDVALRCDPISGHVSLYWYRQALGQGPEFLTYFNYEAQQDKSGLPNDRFSAERPEGSISTLTIQRTEQRDSAMYRCASSLEGFAGNIIYFGEGSWLTVV.

The table lists this clonotype with a few counts. The V and J genes are TRBV7-9 and TRBJ1-2, with TRBD1 as a possible D gene (5 bases). Between the trimmed V and J ends, which lost 5 bases and 8 bases, there was a span of 18 bases. Per germline, CDR1 SEHNR and CDR2 FQNEAQ (reference sequence). The CDR3 spans 14 residues. CDR3 sequence (DNA): TGTGCCAGCAGCCAAAGTGGGGGTTTCTCGGGCTACACCTTC. Translated, it gives CASSQSGGFSGYTF. Full variable domain (remainder filled in from reference TRBV7-9 and TRBJ1-2): DTGVSQNPRHKITKRGQNVTFRCDPISEHNRLYWYRQTLGQGPEFLTYFQNEAQLEKSRLLSDRFSAERPKGSFSTLEIQRTEQGDSAMYLCASSQSGGFSGYTFGSGTRLTVV.

This clonotype was observed a few times. This chain uses TRBV19 with TRBJ2-5; TRBD1 might be the D (6 bases). Germline V gene data show CDR1 as LNHDA and CDR2 as SQIVND (reference sequence). V lost 10 bases and J 0 bases, leaving 12 bases between the germline ends. The CDR3 has 13 amino acids. For the CDR3, the DNA is TGTGCCACTTCGACAGGATACCAAGAGACCCAGTACTTC. Translated, it gives CATSTGYQETQYF.